This TCR beta chain emerged from a study of regulatory T cells in long-lasting Graves disease. Notes on the study in general: Having few samples may have compromised the accuracy. TCR diversity was lower in persistent Graves' patients (versus newly diagnosed ones). Persistent cases favored TRBV28, TRBJ1-2 and TRBJ2-5.

The sample's time point: newly diagnosed GD, antithyroid drugs for less than 3 months. The TCR library was made from RNA extracted from PBMCs. As a group, patients came from one endocrinology department in Xi'an, China. This clonotype was counted at least ten times. Antigen: not known. Germline V gene lookup returns CDR1 MNHGY and CDR2 SVAAGI. This CDR3 contains 12 residues. Trimming shortened V by 4 bases and J by 5 bases, and 8 bases separated the two germline ends. For TCR beta, libraries came from iRepertoire HTBI primers and Arm-PCR of CDR3 regions. TCRdb redid the calling of the multiplex PCR reads with MiXCR, one entry per CDR3 protein. The table records 400,000 to 650,000 distinct CDR3 sequences, more than 15% of them present only once. These sequences were also reported in another study, on T cells in Graves' hyperthyroidism and ophthalmopathy.

The chain employs TRBV6-9 and TRBJ1-1; weak D call: TRBD1 (6 bases). The sequences come from peripheral blood mononuclear cells (PBMCs), collected at new diagnosis, from a patient treated with antithyroid drugs. This clonotype was sampled from a middle-aged woman with Graves disease. In DNA form, the CDR3 reads TGTGCCAGCAGTTCACAGGGAACTGAAGCTTTCTTT. Translating gives CASSSQGTEAFF.